This TCR beta chain is drawn from a study of CD8+CD57+ T cells in acquired aplastic anemia. The overall study: Isolated CD4+ and CD8+ cells, once sorted, yielded DNA averaging about 3.2 ug. Study conclusions and caveats: Approximately 28 CD8+ CDR3 sequences were shared between patients and controls.

To note about this clonotype: Its antigen remains unknown.

Genomic DNA acted as the template from which TCR beta VDJ combination and CDR3 sequence profiling were carried out. TCRdb independently ran MiXCR on the reads; one entry per CDR3 protein. The table records more than 200,000 distinct CDR3 sequences, under 50% of them present only once. Patients chosen for sequencing had CD8+CD57+ cells that had expanded, as shown by flow cytometry. V dropped 6 bases and J dropped 1; count of bases not matched to a gene: 4. CDR3 length: 15 amino acids. Germline V CDR1 and CDR2: LNHDA, SQIVND (reference sequence). The rearrangement links TRBV19 to TRBJ1-5; 9 positions agree with TRBD1. This TCR came from a human donor with aplastic anemia. The sample taken for sequencing was sorted CD4+, CD8+, or CD8+CD57+ T cells (not recorded which) from PBMCs. This CDR3 reads CASRRDRVSNQPQHF. CDR3 nucleotide sequence: TGTGCCAGTAGGAGGGACAGGGTGAGCAATCAGCCCCAGCATTTT.